This passage covers 24 T cell receptor beta chains from one sample sequenced in a study of T-cell memory formation after mild COVID-19. In TCRdb, the 5' RACE reads were re-called with MiXCR into one record per CDR3 protein. The sample holds fewer than 350,000 distinct CDR3 sequences, more than 15% seen once. Sample: PBMCs or a T cell subset sorted from them (not recorded which). The receptors were sampled from a man in his late teens or twenties who had mild COVID-19 (a few samples of this study predate the infection). Cell type and time point are not known.

The chain links TRBV29-1 to TRBJ2-2; possibly TRBD2 for D (5 bases). The CDR3 has 16 amino acids. Germline V gene data show CDR1 as SQVTM and CDR2 as ANQGSEA. V lost 2 bases and J 3 bases, leaving 16 bases between the germline ends. CDR3 sequence reads: CSVENPGGADTGELFF. The DNA for the CDR3 is TGCAGCGTTGAAAATCCAGGAGGTGCCGACACCGGGGAGCTGTTTTTT.

The CDR3 region has the DNA TGCAGTGCTAGATCGCCAACAGGGGGCACTGAAGCTTTCTTT. Translating it yields CSARSPTGGTEAFF. This sequence joins TRBV20-1 and TRBJ1-1, with TRBD1 matching 8 bases. This CDR3 contains 14 residues. The junction had 6 bases not matched to a gene; V was cut back by 2 bases and J by 4 bases. In germline, CDR1 is DFQATT, CDR2 SNEGSKA (reference sequence).

This sequence joins TRBV5-1 and TRBJ2-5; D may be TRBD1 (6 bases). The CDR3 spans 14 residues. The V gene's germline CDR1 is SGHRS and CDR2 YFSETQ. Deletions cut 6 bases from V and 5 bases from J, with 17 bases between. CDR3 bases: TGCGCCAGCATAGGCAGGGGTGTTTTGGAGACCCAGTACTTC. This codes for CASIGRGVLETQYF. Full variable domain (missing parts from reference TRBV5-1 and TRBJ2-5): KAGVTQTPRYLIKTRGQQVTLSCSPISGHRSVSWYQQTPGQGLQFLFEYFSETQRNKGNFPGRFSGRQFSNSRSEMNVSTLELGDSALYLCASIGRGVLETQYFGPGTRLLVL.

The chain recombines TRBV29-1 with TRBJ2-4; possibly TRBD2 for D (6 bases). CDR1 is SQVTM, CDR2 ANQGSEA, per germline. The CDR3 extends over 13 amino acids. V lost 4 bases, J lost 7 bases, and 14 bases lay in between. The CDR3 sequence is CSVARGDVNIQYF. The CDR3 nucleotides read TGCAGCGTTGCCCGCGGGGACGTGAACATTCAGTACTTC.

This clonotype has more than one count but fewer than ten. The chain couples TRBV5-1 to TRBJ2-7; D perhaps matches TRBD2 (5 bases). The V gene lost 3 bases and the J gene lost 2 bases, with 12 bases spanning the gap. Looked up from germline, CDR1 is SGHRS and CDR2 is YFSETQ. The CDR3 has 14 residues. CDR3 DNA: TGCGCCAGCAGCTCTCGCTCCGGGGCCTACGAGCAGTACTTC. It specifies CASSSRSGAYEQYF. Full variable domain (remainder filled in from reference TRBV5-1 and TRBJ2-7): KAGVTQTPRYLIKTRGQQVTLSCSPISGHRSVSWYQQTPGQGLQFLFEYFSETQRNKGNFPGRFSGRQFSNSRSEMNVSTLELGDSALYLCASSSRSGAYEQYFGPGTRLTVT.

This clonotype was detected a few times. This chain links TRBV4-3 with TRBJ1-1; 7 nucleotides align to TRBD1. CDR1 LGHNA and CDR2 YSLEER come from the germline V gene. After removal of 1 base from V and 4 bases from J, the junction contained 3 bases not matched to a gene. The length of the CDR3 is 14 residues. This chain's CDR3 is CASSQGDRTTEAFF. Here the CDR3 DNA reads TGCGCCAGCAGCCAAGGGGACAGAACCACTGAAGCTTTCTTT.

The chain links TRBV5-1 to TRBJ2-2; D perhaps matches TRBD2 (5 bases). The CDR3 extends over 14 amino acids. In germline, CDR1 is SGHRS, CDR2 YFSETQ. V lost 2 bases, J lost 4 bases, and 9 bases lay in between. CDR3 region: CASSFPRGTGELFF. The CDR3 nucleotides read TGCGCCAGCAGCTTCCCCCGGGGCACCGGGGAGCTGTTTTTT.

The chain links TRBV7-2 to TRBJ1-2; unclear D gene. Germline assignment: CDR1 SGHTA and CDR2 FQGNSA. The CDR3 covers 11 residues. Deletions cut 5 bases from V and 11 bases from J, with 12 bases between. In DNA, the CDR3 is TGTGCCAGCAGCGCGTATAAGACGTACACCTTC. It translates to CASSAYKTYTF.

In this sample, this clonotype turned up a few times. The gene calls are TRBV6-2 or TRBV6-3 and TRBJ2-5, with 8 bases matching TRBD2. The V gene's germline CDR1 is MNHEY and CDR2 SVGEGT. CDR3 length equals 14 residues. With 7 bases clipped from V and 3 bases from J, the junction kept 7 bases outside the gene matches. CDR3 region: CASTPSGRKETQYF. CDR3 DNA: TGTGCCAGCACACCTAGCGGGCGAAAAGAGACCCAGTACTTC.

This clonotype has just a few counts. The chain employs TRBV7-3 and TRBJ2-1; the D gene is possibly TRBD2 (6 bases). The CDR3 loop spans 16 amino acids. Germline values: CDR1 SGHTA, CDR2 FQGTGA. V gave up 5 bases and J gave up 3 bases, with 17 bases separating them. The CDR3 sequence: CASSPPGVGDYNEQFF. The CDR3 DNA is TGTGCCAGCAGCCCCCCGGGGGTTGGGGACTACAATGAGCAGTTCTTC.

The chain uses TRBV5-1 and TRBJ2-3; perhaps TRBD1 as D (6 bases). The germline V gene has CDR1 SGHRS and CDR2 YFSETQ. The length of the CDR3 is 17 residues. V gave up 4 bases and J gave up 1 base, with 19 bases separating them. In DNA form, the CDR3 reads TGCGCCAGCAGCCCACAAGCAGGGGCCCGAGGCACAGATACGCAGTATTTT. As protein: CASSPQAGARGTDTQYF.

The gene calls are TRBV12-5 and TRBJ2-6, with TRBD1 identical over 10 bases. With 3 bases clipped from V and 11 bases from J, the junction kept 7 bases outside the gene matches. Germline values: CDR1 LGHNT, CDR2 FRNRAP. The CDR3 runs to 15 residues. CDR3 loop: CASGFGTGVLDVLTF. CDR3 sequence (DNA): TGTGCTAGTGGTTTCGGGACAGGGGTGCTCGACGTCCTGACTTTC.

The table lists this clonotype with a few counts. V is TRBV28 and J is TRBJ2-5; a possible D gene is TRBD1 (6 bases). The CDR3 is 14 amino acids. Trimming removed 8 bases from V and 2 bases from J, with 15 bases in between. The V gene's germline CDR1 is MDHEN and CDR2 SYDVKM. CDR3 DNA: TGTGCCAGCCAAGCTCCAGGGGAGCAAGAGACCCAGTACTTC. This sequence encodes CASQAPGEQETQYF.

Ten or more counts support this clonotype. This chain uses TRBV7-8 with TRBJ2-3; perhaps TRBD1 as D (5 bases). Germline-derived CDR1 and CDR2 are SGHVS and FQNEAQ. There are 13 residues in the CDR3. V lost 1 base and J lost 6, with 8 bases in between. CDR3 DNA sequence: TGTGCCAGCAGCTTAGGGGGCGAGGATACGCAGTATTTT. Translation gives CASSLGGEDTQYF. Full variable domain (rest looked up from reference TRBV7-8 and TRBJ2-3): GAGVSQSPRYKVAKRGQDVALRCDPISGHVSLFWYQQALGQGPEFLTYFQNEAQLDKSGLPSDRFFAERPEGSVSTLKIQRTQQEDSAVYLCASSLGGEDTQYFGPGTRLTVL.

This clonotype was counted between two and nine times. The chain carries TRBV21-1 and TRBJ2-5; the DNA was not used to check the table's D call, TRBD1. TRBV21-1 is flagged as a pseudogene. The CDR3 covers 14 residues. DNA of the CDR3: TGTGCCAGCAGCAAAGAGGACAGAGAAGAGACCCAGTACTTC. Protein product: CASSKEDREETQYF.

This clonotype came up a few times. The gene calls are TRBV5-6 and TRBJ1-2; D may be TRBD1 (5 bases). The CDR3 length is 14 residues. Germline CDR1 reads SGHDT; CDR2 reads YYEEEE. Trimming removed 2 bases from V and 0 bases from J, with 8 bases in between. CDR3 sequence (DNA): TGTGCCAGCAGCTTACAGGATACTAACTATGGCTACACCTTC. This codes for CASSLQDTNYGYTF.

This clonotype was picked up a small number of times. This chain uses TRBV7-9 with TRBJ2-7; 11 nucleotides line up with TRBD1. There are 15 residues in the CDR3. The V gene's germline CDR1 is SEHNR and CDR2 FQNEAQ (reference sequence). V shed 5 bases and J 0 bases; nucleotides not matched to a gene: 3. The CDR3 protein is CASSRTGGPSYEQYV. The CDR3 DNA is TGTGCCAGCAGCCGGACAGGGGGCCCCTCCTACGAGCAGTACGTC.

At least ten counts were recorded for this clonotype. The genes are TRBV4-3 and TRBJ2-5; 10 positions agree with TRBD2. V lost 5 bases, J lost 5 bases, and 20 bases stayed unmatched. Germline lookup yields CDR1 LGHNA and CDR2 YSLEER. The CDR3 is made up of 19 amino acids. The CDR3 loop reads CASSKRVQGTSVSKETQYF. The CDR3 nucleotides are TGCGCCAGCAGCAAAAGGGTTCAGGGGACTAGCGTATCGAAGGAGACCCAGTACTTC.

This clonotype has only a few counts. The gene calls are TRBV6-1 and TRBJ2-3; 15 nucleotides agree with TRBD2. The germline gives CDR1 MNHNS, CDR2 SASEGT. This CDR3 contains 16 residues. V was clipped by 1 base and J by 4 bases; unmatched bases: 0. In DNA, the CDR3 is TGTGCCAGCAGTGAAGGGACTAGCGGGGGGGCAGATACGCAGTATTTT. Its translation is CASSEGTSGGADTQYF.

The chain employs TRBV27 and TRBJ2-7; D is tentatively TRBD1 or TRBD2 (6 bases each). The CDR3 contains 14 residues. V was clipped by 3 bases and J by 6 bases, with 15 bases between them. Germline V lookup: CDR1 MNHEY, CDR2 SMNVEV (reference sequence). CDR3 residues: CASSFGGLGGEQYF. The CDR3 bases are TGTGCCAGCAGTTTTGGGGGGCTTGGCGGCGAGCAGTACTTC.

The genes are TRBV14 and TRBJ1-1; D is possibly TRBD1 (6 bases). Trimming shortened V by 2 bases and J by 5 bases, and 12 bases separated the two germline ends. CDR1 and CDR2 from the germline V gene are SGHDN and FVKESK. The CDR3 spans 14 residues. This CDR3 is CASSQRGGQTEAFF. Written as DNA, the CDR3 is TGTGCCAGCAGCCAACGGGGGGGGCAAACTGAAGCTTTCTTT.

The chain uses TRBV6-2 or TRBV6-3 and TRBJ1-2; D is uncertain. The CDR3 totals 15 residues. V was clipped by 0 bases and J by 4 bases, with 12 bases between them. Germline V gene data show CDR1 as MNHEY and CDR2 as SVGEGT. CDR3 DNA: TGTGCCAGCAGTTACTCCCGGATGCCTCTCTATGGCTACACCTTC. Translation gives CASSYSRMPLYGYTF.

This clonotype was observed a handful of times. The CDR3 carries no conserved terminal phenylalanine or tryptophan, so it likely arises from a read error. This chain joins TRBV20-1 and TRBJ1-1; D call uncertain. Germline loops: CDR1 DFQATT, CDR2 SNEGSKA (reference sequence). The CDR3 loop spans 12 amino acids. CDR3 DNA: TGCAGTGCAAGAGTTCGCGACACTGAAGCTTTCTCT. Its translation is CSARVRDTEAFS.

This clonotype was counted a few times. V gene TRBV4-2 combines with J gene TRBJ1-2, with D uncertain. CDR1 LGHNA and CDR2 YNFKEQ come from the germline V gene. Trimming stripped 0 bases from V and 7 bases from J, with 12 bases between. This CDR3 contains 14 residues. The CDR3 is CASSQDAKGSGYTF. The CDR3 region has the DNA TGTGCCAGCAGCCAAGATGCTAAAGGGAGTGGCTACACCTTC.